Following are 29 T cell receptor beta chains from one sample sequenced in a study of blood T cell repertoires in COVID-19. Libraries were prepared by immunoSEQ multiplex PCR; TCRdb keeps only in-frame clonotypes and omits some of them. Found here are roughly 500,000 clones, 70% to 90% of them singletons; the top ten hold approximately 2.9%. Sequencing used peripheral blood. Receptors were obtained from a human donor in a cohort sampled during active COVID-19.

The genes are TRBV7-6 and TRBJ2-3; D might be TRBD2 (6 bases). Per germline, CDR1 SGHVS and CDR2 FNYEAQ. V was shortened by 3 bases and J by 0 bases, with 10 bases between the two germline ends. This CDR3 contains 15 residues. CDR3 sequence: CASSLGGTSTDTQYF. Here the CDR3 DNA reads TGTGCCAGCAGCTTGGGGGGTACTAGCACAGATACGCAGTATTTT.

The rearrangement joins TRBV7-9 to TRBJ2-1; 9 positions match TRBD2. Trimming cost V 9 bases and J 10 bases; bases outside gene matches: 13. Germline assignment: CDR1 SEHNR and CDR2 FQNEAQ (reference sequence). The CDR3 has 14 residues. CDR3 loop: CARSSSGNSNEQFF. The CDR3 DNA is TGTGCCAGGTCTTCTAGCGGGAACTCGAACGAGCAGTTCTTC. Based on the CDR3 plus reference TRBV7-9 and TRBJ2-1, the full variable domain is DTGVSQNPRHKITKRGQNVTFRCDPISEHNRLYWYRQTLGQGPEFLTYFQNEAQLEKSRLLSDRFSAERPKGSFSTLEIQRTEQGDSAMYLCARSSSGNSNEQFFGPGTRLTVL.

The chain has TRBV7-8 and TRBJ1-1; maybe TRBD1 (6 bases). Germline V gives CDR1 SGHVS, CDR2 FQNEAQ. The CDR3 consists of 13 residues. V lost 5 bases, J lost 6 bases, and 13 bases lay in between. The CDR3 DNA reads TGTGCCAGCAGCCAAGCAGAGGGGGCTGAAGCTTTCTTT. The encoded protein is CASSQAEGAEAFF.

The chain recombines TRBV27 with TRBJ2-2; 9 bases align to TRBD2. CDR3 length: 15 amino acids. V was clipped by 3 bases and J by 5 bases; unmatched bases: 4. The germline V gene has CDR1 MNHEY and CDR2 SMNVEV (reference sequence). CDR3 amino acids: CASSFGTSPTGELFF. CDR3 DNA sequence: TGTGCCAGCAGTTTCGGGACTAGCCCTACCGGGGAGCTGTTTTTT.

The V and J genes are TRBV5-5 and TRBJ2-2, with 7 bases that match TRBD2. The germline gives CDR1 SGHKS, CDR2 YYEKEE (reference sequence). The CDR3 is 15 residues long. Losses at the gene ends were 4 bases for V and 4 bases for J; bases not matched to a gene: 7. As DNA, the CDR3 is TGTGCCAGCAGCCTGGGAGTAGCGGGCACCGGGGAGCTGTTTTTT. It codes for CASSLGVAGTGELFF.

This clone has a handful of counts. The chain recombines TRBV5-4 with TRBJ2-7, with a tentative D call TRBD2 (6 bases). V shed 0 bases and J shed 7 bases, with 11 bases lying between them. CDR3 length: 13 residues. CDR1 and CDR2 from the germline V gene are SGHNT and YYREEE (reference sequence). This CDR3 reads CASSLVGAGEQYF. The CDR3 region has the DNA TGTGCCAGCAGCTTGGTCGGGGCGGGGGAGCAGTACTTC.

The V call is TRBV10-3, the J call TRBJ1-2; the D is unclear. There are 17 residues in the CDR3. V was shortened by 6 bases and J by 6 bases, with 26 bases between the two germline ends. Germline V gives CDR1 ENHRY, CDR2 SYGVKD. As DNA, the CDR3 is TGTGCCATCAGCCAGTCAACAGAGGGAAAGTGGAGACATGGCTACACCTTC. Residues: CAISQSTEGKWRHGYTF.

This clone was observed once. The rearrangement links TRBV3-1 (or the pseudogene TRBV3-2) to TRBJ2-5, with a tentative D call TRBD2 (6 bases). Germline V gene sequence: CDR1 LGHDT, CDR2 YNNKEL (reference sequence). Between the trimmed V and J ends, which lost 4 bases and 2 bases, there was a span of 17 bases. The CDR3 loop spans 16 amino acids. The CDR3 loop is CASSPPRASAQETQYF. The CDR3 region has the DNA TGTGCCAGCAGCCCACCTCGGGCTAGCGCGCAAGAGACCCAGTACTTC.

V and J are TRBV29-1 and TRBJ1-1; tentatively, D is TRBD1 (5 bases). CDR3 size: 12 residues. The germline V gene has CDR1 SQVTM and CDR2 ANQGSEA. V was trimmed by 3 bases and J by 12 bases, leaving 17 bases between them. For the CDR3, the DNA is TGCAGCGTTGAGGAACCGGGCGGGGCTTCTTTCTTT. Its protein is CSVEEPGGASFF.

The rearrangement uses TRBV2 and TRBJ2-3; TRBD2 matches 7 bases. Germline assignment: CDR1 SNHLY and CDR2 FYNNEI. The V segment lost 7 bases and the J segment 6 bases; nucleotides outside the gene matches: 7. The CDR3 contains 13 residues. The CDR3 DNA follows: TGTGCCAGCAAGATAGCGGGCGGGGATACGCAGTATTTT. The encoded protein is CASKIAGGDTQYF.

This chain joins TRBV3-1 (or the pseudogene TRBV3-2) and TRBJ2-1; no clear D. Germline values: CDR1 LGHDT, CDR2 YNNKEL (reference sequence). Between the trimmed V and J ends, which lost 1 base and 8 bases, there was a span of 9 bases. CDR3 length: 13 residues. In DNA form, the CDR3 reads TGTGCCAGCAGCCAAGTCCCTTTCTATGAGCAGTTCTTC. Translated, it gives CASSQVPFYEQFF.

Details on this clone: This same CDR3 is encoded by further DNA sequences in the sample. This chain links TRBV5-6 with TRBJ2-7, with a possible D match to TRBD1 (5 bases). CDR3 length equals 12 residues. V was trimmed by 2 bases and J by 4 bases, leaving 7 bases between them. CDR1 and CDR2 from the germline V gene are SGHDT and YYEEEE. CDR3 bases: TGTGCCAGCAGCTTAGGGGTTTACGAGCAGTACTTC. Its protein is CASSLGVYEQYF.

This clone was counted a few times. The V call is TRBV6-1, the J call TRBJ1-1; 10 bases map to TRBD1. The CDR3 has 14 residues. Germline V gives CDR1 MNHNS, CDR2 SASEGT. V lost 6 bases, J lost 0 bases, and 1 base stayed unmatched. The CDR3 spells CASRDRGMNTEAFF. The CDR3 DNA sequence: TGTGCCAGCAGGGACAGGGGGATGAACACTGAAGCTTTCTTT.

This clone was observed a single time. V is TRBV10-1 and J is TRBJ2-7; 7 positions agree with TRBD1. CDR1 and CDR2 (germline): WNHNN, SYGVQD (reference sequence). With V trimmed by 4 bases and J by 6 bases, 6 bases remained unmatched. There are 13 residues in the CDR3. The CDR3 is CASSVSTGLEQYF. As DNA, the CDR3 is TGCGCCAGCAGTGTCTCGACAGGGCTCGAGCAGTACTTC.

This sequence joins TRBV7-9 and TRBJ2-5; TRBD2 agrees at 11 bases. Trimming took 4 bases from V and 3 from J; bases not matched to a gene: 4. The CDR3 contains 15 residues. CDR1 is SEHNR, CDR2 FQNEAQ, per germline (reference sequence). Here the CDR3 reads CASSYRGLAEETQYF. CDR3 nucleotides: TGTGCCAGCAGCTACCGGGGACTAGCGGAAGAGACCCAGTACTTC.

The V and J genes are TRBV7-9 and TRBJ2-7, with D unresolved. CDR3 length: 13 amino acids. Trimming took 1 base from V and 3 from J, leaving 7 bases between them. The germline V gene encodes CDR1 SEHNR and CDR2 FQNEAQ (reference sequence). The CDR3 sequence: CASSLVPSYEQYF. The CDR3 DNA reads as TGTGCCAGCAGCTTAGTCCCCAGCTACGAGCAGTACTTC.

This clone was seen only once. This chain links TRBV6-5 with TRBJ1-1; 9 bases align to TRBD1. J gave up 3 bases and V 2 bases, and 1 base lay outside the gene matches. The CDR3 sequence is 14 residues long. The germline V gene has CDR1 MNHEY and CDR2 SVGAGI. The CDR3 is CASSYRQGDTEAFF. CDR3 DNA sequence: TGTGCCAGCAGTTACCGACAGGGGGACACTGAAGCTTTCTTT.

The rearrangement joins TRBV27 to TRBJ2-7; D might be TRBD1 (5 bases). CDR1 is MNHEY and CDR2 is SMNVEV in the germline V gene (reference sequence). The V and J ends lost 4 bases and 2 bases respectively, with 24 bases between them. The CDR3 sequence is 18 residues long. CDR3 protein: CASSSHVDPGILTYEQYF. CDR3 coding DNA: TGTGCCAGCAGTTCTCATGTCGACCCAGGGATATTAACCTACGAGCAGTACTTC.

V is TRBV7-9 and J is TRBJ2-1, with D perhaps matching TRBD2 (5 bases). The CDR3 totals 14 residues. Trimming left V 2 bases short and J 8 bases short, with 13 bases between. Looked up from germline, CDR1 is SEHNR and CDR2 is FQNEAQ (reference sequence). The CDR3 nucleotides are TGTGCCAGCAGCTTAAGCGGATACTATGATGAGCAGTTCTTC. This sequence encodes CASSLSGYYDEQFF.

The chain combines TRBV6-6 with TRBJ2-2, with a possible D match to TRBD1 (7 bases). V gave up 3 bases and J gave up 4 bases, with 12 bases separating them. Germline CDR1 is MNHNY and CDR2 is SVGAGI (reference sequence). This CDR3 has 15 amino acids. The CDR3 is CASSYGQGGTGELFF. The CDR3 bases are TGTGCCAGCAGTTATGGGCAGGGGGGCACCGGGGAGCTGTTTTTT.

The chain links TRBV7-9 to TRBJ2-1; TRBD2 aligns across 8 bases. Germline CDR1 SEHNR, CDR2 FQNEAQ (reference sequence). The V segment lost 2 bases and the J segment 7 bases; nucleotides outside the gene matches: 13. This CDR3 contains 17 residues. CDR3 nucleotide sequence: TGTGCCAGCAGCTTATTTGCCGCTAGCGGGTGGGAGAATGAGCAGTTCTTC. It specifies CASSLFAASGWENEQFF.

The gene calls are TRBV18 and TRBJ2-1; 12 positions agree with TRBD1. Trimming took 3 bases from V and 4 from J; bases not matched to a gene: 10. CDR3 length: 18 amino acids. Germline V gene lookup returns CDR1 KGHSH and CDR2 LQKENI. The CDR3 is CASSPGQGASPLYNEQFF. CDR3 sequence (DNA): TGTGCCAGCTCACCGGGACAGGGGGCGAGTCCATTGTACAATGAGCAGTTCTTC.

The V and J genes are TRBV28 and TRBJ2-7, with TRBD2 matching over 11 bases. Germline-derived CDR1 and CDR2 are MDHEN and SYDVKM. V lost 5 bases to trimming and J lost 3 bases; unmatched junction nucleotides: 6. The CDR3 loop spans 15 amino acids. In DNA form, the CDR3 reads TGTGCCAGCAGTCCCTTTGGGACTAGCGGCTACGAGCAGTACTTC. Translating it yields CASSPFGTSGYEQYF.

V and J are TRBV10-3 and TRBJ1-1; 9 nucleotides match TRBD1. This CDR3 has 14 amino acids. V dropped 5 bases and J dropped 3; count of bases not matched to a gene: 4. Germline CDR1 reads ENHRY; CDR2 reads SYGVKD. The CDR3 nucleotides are TGTGCCATCAGTCTCACAGGGGGCGACACTGAAGCTTTCTTT. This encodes CAISLTGGDTEAFF.

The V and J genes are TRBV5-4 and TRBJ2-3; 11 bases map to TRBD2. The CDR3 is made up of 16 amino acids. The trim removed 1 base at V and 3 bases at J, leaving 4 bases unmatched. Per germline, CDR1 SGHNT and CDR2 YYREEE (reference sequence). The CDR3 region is CASSLKIAGGTDTQYF. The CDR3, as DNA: TGTGCCAGCAGCTTGAAAATAGCGGGGGGGACAGATACGCAGTATTTT.

The CDR3 nucleotides are TGTGCCAGCAGTGACCTGACAGTACCGCCTGAAGCTTTCTTT. Protein: CASSDLTVPPEAFF. The chain carries TRBV25-1 and TRBJ1-1; D may be TRBD1 (5 bases). Germline CDR1 and CDR2: MGHDK and SYGVNS. The V end lost 3 bases, the J end lost 6 bases, and 14 bases lay between the germline ends. The CDR3 runs 14 residues.

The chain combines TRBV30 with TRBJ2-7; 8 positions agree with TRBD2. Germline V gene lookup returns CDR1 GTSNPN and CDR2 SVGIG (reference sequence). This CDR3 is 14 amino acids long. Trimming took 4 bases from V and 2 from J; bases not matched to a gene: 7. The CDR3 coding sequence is TGTGCCTGGACCAGCGGGAGCTGGGCCTACGAGCAGTACTTC. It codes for CAWTSGSWAYEQYF.

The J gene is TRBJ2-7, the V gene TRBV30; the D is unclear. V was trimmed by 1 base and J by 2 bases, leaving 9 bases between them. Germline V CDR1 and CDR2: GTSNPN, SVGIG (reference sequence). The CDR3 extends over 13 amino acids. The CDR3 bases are TGTGCCTGGAGTGCAGGTATACCCTACGAGCAGTACTTC. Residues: CAWSAGIPYEQYF.

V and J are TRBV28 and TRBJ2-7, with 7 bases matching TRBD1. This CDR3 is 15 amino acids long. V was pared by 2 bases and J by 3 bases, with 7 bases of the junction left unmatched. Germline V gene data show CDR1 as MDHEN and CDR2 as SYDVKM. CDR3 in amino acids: CASSLTGTAFYEQYF. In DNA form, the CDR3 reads TGTGCCAGCAGTTTAACCGGGACAGCATTCTACGAGCAGTACTTC.